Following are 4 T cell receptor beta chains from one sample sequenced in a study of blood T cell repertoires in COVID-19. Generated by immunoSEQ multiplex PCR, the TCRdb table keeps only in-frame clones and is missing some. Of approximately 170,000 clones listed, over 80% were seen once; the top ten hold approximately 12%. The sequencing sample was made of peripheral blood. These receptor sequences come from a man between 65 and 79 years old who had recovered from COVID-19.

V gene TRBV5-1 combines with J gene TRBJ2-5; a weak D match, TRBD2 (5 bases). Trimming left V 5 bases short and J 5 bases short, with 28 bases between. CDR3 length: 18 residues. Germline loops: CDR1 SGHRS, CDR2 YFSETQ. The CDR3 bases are TGCGCCAGCAGGGATGAGGTACTTAGCGCAATCGGCGCGGAGACCCAGTACTTC. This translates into CASRDEVLSAIGAETQYF.

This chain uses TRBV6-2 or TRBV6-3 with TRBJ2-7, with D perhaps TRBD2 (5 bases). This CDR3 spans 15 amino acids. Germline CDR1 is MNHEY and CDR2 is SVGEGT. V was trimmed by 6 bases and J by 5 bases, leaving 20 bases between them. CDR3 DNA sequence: TGTGCCAGCAGCCCCCGGGATCCCCGAGGGAACGAGCAGTACTTC. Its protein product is CASSPRDPRGNEQYF.

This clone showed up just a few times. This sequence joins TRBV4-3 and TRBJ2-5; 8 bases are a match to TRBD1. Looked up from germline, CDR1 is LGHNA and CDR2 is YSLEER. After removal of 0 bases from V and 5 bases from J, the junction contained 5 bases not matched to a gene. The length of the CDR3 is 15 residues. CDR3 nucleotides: TGCGCCAGCAGCCAAGATCAGGGGGCTCGGGAGACCCAGTACTTC. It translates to CASSQDQGARETQYF.

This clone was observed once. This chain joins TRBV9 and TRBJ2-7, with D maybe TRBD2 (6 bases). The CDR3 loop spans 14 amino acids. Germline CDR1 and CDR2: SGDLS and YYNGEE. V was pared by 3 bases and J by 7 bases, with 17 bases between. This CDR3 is CASSAWDSFREQYF. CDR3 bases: TGTGCCAGCAGCGCCTGGGACTCATTTCGAGAGCAGTACTTC. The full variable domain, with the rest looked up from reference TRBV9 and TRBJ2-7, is DSGVTQTPKHLITATGQRVTLRCSPRSGDLSVYWYQQSLDQGLQFLIQYYNGEERAKGNILERFSAQQFPDLHSELNLSSLELGDSALYFCASSAWDSFREQYFGPGTRLTVT.